Shown below are 20 T cell receptor beta chains from a single sample sequenced in a study of blood T cell repertoires in COVID-19. Clones were read by immunoSEQ multiplex PCR, and TCRdb kept only the in-frame ones, dropping some. Of around 43,000 clones detected, roughly nine tenths appear once; the ten largest clones hold roughly 19%. The sequenced material came from peripheral blood. The receptor source for this set is a man aged 50 to 59 in a cohort sampled during active COVID-19.

The chain combines TRBV27 with TRBJ1-4, with 9 bases matching TRBD1. V shed 6 bases and J 8 bases; nucleotides not matched to a gene: 7. Germline CDR1 is MNHEY and CDR2 is SMNVEV (reference sequence). The CDR3 is made up of 14 amino acids. The CDR3 reads CASSMDRGKEKLFF. The CDR3 DNA sequence: TGTGCCAGCAGCATGGACAGGGGAAAAGAAAAACTGTTTTTT.

The chain carries TRBV9 and TRBJ2-3; TRBD2 might be the D (6 bases). V was clipped by 4 bases and J by 3 bases, with 18 bases between them. There are 16 residues in the CDR3. The V gene's germline CDR1 is SGDLS and CDR2 YYNGEE. The CDR3 here is CASSSQDMGGTDTQYF. CDR3 bases: TGTGCCAGCAGCTCCCAGGACATGGGAGGAACAGATACGCAGTATTTT. Based on the CDR3 plus reference TRBV9 and TRBJ2-3, the full variable domain is DSGVTQTPKHLITATGQRVTLRCSPRSGDLSVYWYQQSLDQGLQFLIQYYNGEERAKGNILERFSAQQFPDLHSELNLSSLELGDSALYFCASSSQDMGGTDTQYFGPGTRLTVL.

The chain combines TRBV5-1 with TRBJ2-1; 11 bases map to TRBD2. This CDR3 contains 16 residues. CDR1 SGHRS and CDR2 YFSETQ come from the germline V gene. J gave up 5 bases and V 4 bases, and 8 bases lay outside the gene matches. In DNA, the CDR3 is TGCGCCAGCAGCATGACCGGGACTAGCGGCCACAATGAGCAGTTCTTC. Translating it yields CASSMTGTSGHNEQFF.

The V call is TRBV30, the J call TRBJ1-2; D unresolved. Per the germline V gene, CDR1 is GTSNPN and CDR2 is SVGIG (reference sequence). This CDR3 has 10 residues. Trimming pared 5 bases from V and 8 bases from J, leaving 9 bases between. The CDR3 protein is CAWGEEGYTF. Written as DNA, the CDR3 is TGTGCCTGGGGGGAGGAAGGCTACACCTTC.

The genes are TRBV5-1 and TRBJ2-6; 8 bases are a match to TRBD1. The germline gives CDR1 SGHRS, CDR2 YFSETQ. CDR3 length: 16 amino acids. The V segment lost 3 bases and the J segment 3 bases; nucleotides outside the gene matches: 5. CDR3 coding DNA: TGCGCCAGCAGCTCCACGACAGGGGATGGGGCCAACGTCCTGACTTTC. Translated, it gives CASSSTTGDGANVLTF.

The gene calls are TRBV19 and TRBJ2-7, with TRBD2 identical over 7 bases. Germline V gene lookup returns CDR1 LNHDA and CDR2 SQIVND (reference sequence). The CDR3 contains 15 residues. The V gene end was trimmed by 0 bases and the J gene end by 2 bases; junction bases not matched to a gene: 4. The chain's CDR3 is CASSIEGEGTYEQYF. The CDR3 DNA sequence: TGTGCCAGTAGTATAGAAGGGGAGGGGACCTACGAGCAGTACTTC.

The J gene is TRBJ1-4, the V gene TRBV30; 7 positions agree with TRBD1. The CDR3 has 13 amino acids. The ends lost 6 bases at V and 7 bases at J; junction bases unmatched: 8. Germline V gene lookup returns CDR1 GTSNPN and CDR2 SVGIG (reference sequence). CDR3 DNA sequence: TGTGCCTGCCCCCGGGACAGTACTGAAAAACTGTTTTTT. Its translation is CACPRDSTEKLFF.

This sequence joins TRBV28 and TRBJ2-1; 7 bases match TRBD1. V gave up 5 bases and J gave up 7 bases; unmatched junction bases: 5. The CDR3 totals 13 residues. CDR1 is MDHEN, CDR2 SYDVKM, per germline. The CDR3 DNA reads as TGTGCCAGCAGTCCCGACAGGGTAAATGAGCAGTTCTTC. Translating it yields CASSPDRVNEQFF.

This clone was seen a few times. The chain employs TRBV6-2 or TRBV6-3 and TRBJ2-7; TRBD1 is a possible D gene (6 bases). Germline CDR1 is MNHEY and CDR2 is SVGEGT. V lost 2 bases and J lost 0, with 8 bases in between. The CDR3 is 14 residues long. CDR3 residues: CASSYRTASYEQYF. The CDR3 DNA reads TGTGCCAGCAGTTACAGGACAGCCTCCTACGAGCAGTACTTC.

V is TRBV5-8 and J is TRBJ2-2, with D perhaps matching TRBD2 (5 bases). CDR3 length: 16 residues. Germline V gene data show CDR1 as SGHTS and CDR2 as YDEGEE. V lost 7 bases, J lost 2 bases, and 18 bases lay in between. This chain's CDR3 is CASRPLAGLNTGELFF. DNA for the CDR3: TGTGCCAGCCGCCCCCTGGCAGGACTTAACACCGGGGAGCTGTTTTTT. The full variable domain, with the rest looked up from reference TRBV5-8 and TRBJ2-2, is EAGVTQSPTHLIKTRGQQATLRCSPISGHTSVYWYQQALGLGLQFLLWYDEGEERNRGNFPPRFSGRQFPNYSSELNVNALELEDSALYLCASRPLAGLNTGELFFGEGSRLTVL.

CDR3 region: CASSSRTFTGELFF. The CDR3 bases are TGTGCCAGCAGCTCCCGGACTTTTACCGGGGAGCTGTTTTTT. The chain has TRBV9 and TRBJ2-2; the D gene is possibly TRBD2 (5 bases). The germline V gene encodes CDR1 SGDLS and CDR2 YYNGEE. The CDR3 loop spans 14 amino acids. V gave up 4 bases and J gave up 5 bases, with 12 bases separating them.

The DNA for the CDR3 is TGTGCCAGCAGGGCGAGCGGGGGATCAGATACGCAGTATTTT. Translation gives CASRASGGSDTQYF. The chain uses TRBV9 and TRBJ2-3; 8 nucleotides agree with TRBD2. The CDR3 contains 14 residues. Trimming took 5 bases from V and 4 from J; bases not matched to a gene: 6. The germline V gene has CDR1 SGDLS and CDR2 YYNGEE.

The rearrangement uses TRBV7-9 and TRBJ2-5; 8 bases are a match to TRBD2. The CDR3 has 15 amino acids. J lost 5 bases, V lost 4 bases, and 9 bases had no gene match. Germline lookup yields CDR1 SEHNR and CDR2 FQNEAQ (reference sequence). CDR3: CASSSRGGRYETQYF. The CDR3 DNA reads TGTGCCAGCAGCTCCCGGGGGGGAAGGTACGAGACCCAGTACTTC. Drawing the rest from reference TRBV7-9 and TRBJ2-5, the complete variable domain is DTGVSQNPRHKITKRGQNVTFRCDPISEHNRLYWYRQTLGQGPEFLTYFQNEAQLEKSRLLSDRFSAERPKGSFSTLEIQRTEQGDSAMYLCASSSRGGRYETQYFGPGTRLLVL.

The rearrangement links TRBV7-3 to TRBJ2-3, with 12 nucleotides matching TRBD1. V shed 5 bases, J shed 7 bases, and the junction held 7 bases outside the gene matches. The germline V gene has CDR1 SGHTA and CDR2 FQGTGA. The CDR3 totals 15 residues. CDR3 residues: CASSLPGQGAHTQYF. CDR3 coding DNA: TGTGCCAGCAGCCTTCCGGGACAGGGGGCACATACGCAGTATTTT.

The V and J genes are TRBV6-5 and TRBJ2-5; 7 positions match TRBD1. Germline V gene lookup returns CDR1 MNHEY and CDR2 SVGAGI. V lost 6 bases, J lost 2 bases, and 6 bases stayed unmatched. This CDR3 comprises 14 residues. This chain's CDR3 is CASRTGSAQETQYF. The DNA for the CDR3 is TGTGCCAGCAGGACAGGGTCGGCACAAGAGACCCAGTACTTC.

The V call is TRBV7-9, the J call TRBJ2-5; D is unresolved. The germline gives CDR1 SEHNR, CDR2 FQNEAQ (reference sequence). The ends were cut back, 0 bases at V and 5 bases at J, with 16 bases in the middle. The CDR3 covers 16 residues. The CDR3 bases are TGTGCCAGCAGCTTAGCGCCCCCCACCCCTAGGGAGACCCAGTACTTC. Encoded protein: CASSLAPPTPRETQYF. Using reference TRBV7-9 and TRBJ2-5 for the parts outside the CDR3, the full variable domain is DTGVSQNPRHKITKRGQNVTFRCDPISEHNRLYWYRQTLGQGPEFLTYFQNEAQLEKSRLLSDRFSAERPKGSFSTLEIQRTEQGDSAMYLCASSLAPPTPRETQYFGPGTRLLVL.

The chain recombines TRBV10-3 with TRBJ1-2; D is possibly TRBD1 (5 bases). CDR1 and CDR2 from the germline V gene are ENHRY and SYGVKD. Trimming shortened V by 0 bases and J by 5 bases, and 7 bases separated the two germline ends. CDR3 length: 13 amino acids. The CDR3 sequence is CAISESPGYGYTF. The CDR3 nucleotides read TGTGCCATCAGTGAGTCCCCAGGGTATGGCTACACCTTC.

The chain is built from TRBV12-3 or TRBV12-4 and TRBJ1-2; 7 bases fit TRBD1. Germline trimming cut 6 bases from V and 5 bases from J; bases unmatched to any gene: 6. There are 13 residues in the CDR3. The CDR3 DNA sequence: TGTGCCAGCAGCCCGGGACAGTATTATGGCTACACCTTC. Its translation: CASSPGQYYGYTF.

On this clone: Other nucleotide sequences from this sample produce the same CDR3. The chain employs TRBV29-1 and TRBJ1-5; TRBD1 aligns across 10 bases. The germline V gene has CDR1 SQVTM and CDR2 ANQGSEA. The CDR3 length is 13 residues. V lost 7 bases to trimming and J lost 6 bases; unmatched junction nucleotides: 6. CDR3 DNA sequence: TGCAGCGCCAGACAGGGGGCCGGTCAGCCCCAGCATTTT. It is translated as CSARQGAGQPQHF.

A single count supports this clone. The CDR3 protein is CASSLVAGRSGELFF. Written as DNA, the CDR3 is TGTGCCAGCAGCTTGGTAGCGGGAAGGTCCGGGGAGCTGTTTTTT. V and J are TRBV11-3 and TRBJ2-2; TRBD2 matches 8 bases. This CDR3 is built from 15 residues. CDR1 and CDR2 from the germline V gene are SGHNT and YENEEA. Trimming cost V 3 bases and J 6 bases; bases outside gene matches: 6.